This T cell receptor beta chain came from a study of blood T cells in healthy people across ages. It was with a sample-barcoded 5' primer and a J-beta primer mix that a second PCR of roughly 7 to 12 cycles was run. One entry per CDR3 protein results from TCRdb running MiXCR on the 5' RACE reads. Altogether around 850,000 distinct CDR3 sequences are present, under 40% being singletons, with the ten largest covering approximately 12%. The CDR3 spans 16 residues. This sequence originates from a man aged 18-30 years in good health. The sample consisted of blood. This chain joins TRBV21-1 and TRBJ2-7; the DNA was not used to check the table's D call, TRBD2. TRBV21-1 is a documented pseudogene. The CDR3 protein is CASSKVIVHGTYEQYF. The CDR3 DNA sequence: TGTGCCAGCAGCAAAGTAATTGTTCATGGGACTTACGAGCAGTACTTC.